These 16 T cell receptor beta chains were all obtained from the same sample, sequenced in a study of patients and donors after allogeneic stem cell transplantation. TCRdb re-called the RT-PCR reads through MiXCR, storing one row per CDR3 protein. The sample holds about 200,000 distinct CDR3 sequences, 35% to 45% seen once. The sample was blood, either unsorted or a sorted T cell fraction (not recorded which). These receptor sequences come from a human donor who was either an allogeneic HSCT recipient or a stem cell or donor lymphocyte infusion donor (not recorded which). It is not recorded whose cells these are; they may come from a transplant donor.

V is TRBV6-5 and J is TRBJ1-2; a possible D gene is TRBD1 (6 bases). Trimming took 2 bases from V and 8 from J, leaving 15 bases between them. CDR1 is MNHEY and CDR2 is SVGAGI in the germline V gene. CDR3 length equals 14 residues. CDR3 in DNA: TGTGCCAGCAGTTACACGCGGACAGCGGCGGGCTACACCTTC. It specifies CASSYTRTAAGYTF.

Written as DNA, the CDR3 is TGCGCCAGCAGCTGCGTTTTAGCGGGGCAAGAGACCCAGTACTTC. Translation gives CASSCVLAGQETQYF. V is TRBV5-1 and J is TRBJ2-5; 8 bases agree with TRBD2. CDR3 length equals 15 residues. The germline V gene has CDR1 SGHRS and CDR2 YFSETQ. After removal of 3 bases from V and 2 bases from J, the junction contained 6 bases not matched to a gene.

By proportion, this clonotype is medium-sized. The chain links TRBV5-1 to TRBJ1-5; D is uncertain. This CDR3 is 15 amino acids long. Germline values: CDR1 SGHRS, CDR2 YFSETQ. V was trimmed by 4 bases and J by 0 bases, leaving 11 bases between them. In DNA form, the CDR3 reads TGCGCCAGCAGCCCTGGAAGGAATAGCAATCAGCCCCAGCATTTT. This sequence encodes CASSPGRNSNQPQHF.

The V gene is TRBV18, the J gene TRBJ1-5; D gene uncertain. The CDR3 is 15 residues long. V was trimmed by 2 bases and J by 8 bases, leaving 16 bases between them. The germline V gene has CDR1 KGHSH and CDR2 LQKENI. The CDR3 region has the DNA TGTGCCAGCTCACCAACAGCTCTCCTGAGCGAGCCCCAGCATTTT. Protein: CASSPTALLSEPQHF.

In its sample, this clonotype was seen a few times. This chain uses TRBV20-1 with TRBJ1-1; D may be TRBD1 (5 bases). The V and J ends lost 5 bases and 3 bases respectively, with 10 bases between them. Germline V gene data show CDR1 as DFQATT and CDR2 as SNEGSKA (reference sequence). The CDR3 spans 12 residues. The CDR3 sequence: CSAGTRDTEAFF. The CDR3 nucleotides are TGCAGTGCTGGGACTCGGGACACTGAAGCTTTCTTT.

V usage is TRBV11-2 and J usage is TRBJ2-6; 7 bases agree with TRBD1. The CDR3 sequence is 20 residues long. Germline V gene lookup returns CDR1 SGHAT and CDR2 FQNNGV. Trimming cost V 0 bases and J 2 bases; bases outside gene matches: 13. For the CDR3, the DNA is TGTGCCAGCAGCTTAGATTGGATGAGGGGGCGATTCCCTGGGGCCAACGTCCTGACTTTC. It yields the protein CASSLDWMRGRFPGANVLTF.

The rearrangement links TRBV5-1 to TRBJ2-1; no firm D call. The CDR3 has 15 amino acids. CDR1 and CDR2 (germline): SGHRS, YFSETQ. The germline V and J ends were trimmed by 5 bases and 0 bases, with 12 bases remaining between them. CDR3 nucleotides: TGCGCCAGCAGTGCGAGGCTAAGCTCCTACAATGAGCAGTTCTTC. It is translated as CASSARLSSYNEQFF.

V gene TRBV4-2 combines with J gene TRBJ1-6; tentatively, D is TRBD1 (5 bases). The V and J ends lost 0 bases and 8 bases respectively, with 20 bases between them. This CDR3 contains 18 residues. Germline V lookup: CDR1 LGHNA, CDR2 YNFKEQ. The chain's CDR3 is CASSQDLERGLAHSPLHF. The DNA of the CDR3 is TGTGCCAGCAGCCAAGATCTAGAAAGGGGTCTGGCGCATTCACCCCTCCACTTT.

V usage is TRBV7-9 and J usage is TRBJ1-2, with a possible D match to TRBD1 (6 bases). The length of the CDR3 is 13 residues. Germline values: CDR1 SEHNR, CDR2 FQNEAQ (reference sequence). V shed 5 bases and J shed 7 bases, with 14 bases lying between them. The CDR3 sequence is CASSQTGGGGYTF. In nucleotides, the CDR3 is TGTGCCAGCAGCCAGACGGGGGGCGGTGGCTACACCTTC.

This clonotype appeared a few times. The rearrangement links TRBV2 to TRBJ2-5; 8 bases fit TRBD1. Per the germline V gene, CDR1 is SNHLY and CDR2 is FYNNEI. This CDR3 is built from 16 residues. With 10 bases clipped from V and 1 base from J, the junction kept 14 bases outside the gene matches. CDR3 loop: CANRGAAGGLQETQYF. CDR3 nucleotide sequence: TGTGCCAACCGAGGGGCTGCAGGGGGCCTCCAAGAGACCCAGTACTTC.

This clonotype has a handful of counts. This chain joins TRBV3-1 and TRBJ1-2; no firm D call. V was cut by 1 base and J by 3 bases, with 9 bases left in between. The CDR3 loop spans 14 amino acids. CDR1 is LGHDT and CDR2 is YNNKEL in the germline V gene (reference sequence). The CDR3 region has the DNA TGTGCCAGCAGCCAAGTTGCCGGGCACTATGGCTACACCTTC. This encodes CASSQVAGHYGYTF.

The chain employs TRBV5-5 and TRBJ1-2; D not resolved. V lost 0 bases to trimming and J lost 1 base, with 10 bases between them. The CDR3 covers 15 residues. Germline V gene lookup returns CDR1 SGHKS and CDR2 YYEKEE (reference sequence). CDR3 protein: CASSLVIGHNYGYTF. CDR3 coding DNA: TGTGCCAGCAGCTTGGTCATTGGCCATAACTATGGCTACACCTTC.

The chain is built from TRBV7-2 and TRBJ1-3, with 10 bases matching TRBD1. V lost 5 bases and J lost 3; bases outside the gene matches: 13. The CDR3 is 18 residues long. Germline CDR1 is SGHTA and CDR2 is FQGNSA. The CDR3 DNA reads as TGTGCCAGCAGCATAAGCCGGGACAGGGGTTTCGGTGGAAACACCATATATTTT. This sequence encodes CASSISRDRGFGGNTIYF.

The count of this clonotype is one. The conserved closing phenylalanine or tryptophan is absent in this CDR3, likely reflecting a read error. V usage is TRBV10-3 and J usage is TRBJ2-7; tentatively, D is TRBD1 (6 bases). The V end lost 3 bases, the J end lost 1 base, and 10 bases lay between the germline ends. CDR3 size: 14 residues. The germline gives CDR1 ENHRY, CDR2 SYGVKD. CDR3 nucleotides: TGTGCCATCAGTGATCAGGGGAAGTCCTACGAGCAGTACCTC. Translated: CAISDQGKSYEQYL.

The genes are TRBV29-1 and TRBJ1-1; D ambiguous. Trimming left V 2 bases short and J 1 base short, with 5 bases between. Germline V gene lookup returns CDR1 SQVTM and CDR2 ANQGSEA. This CDR3 is 12 amino acids long. CDR3 region: CSVETANTEAFF. The CDR3 nucleotides read TGCAGCGTTGAAACCGCGAACACTGAAGCTTTCTTT.

This clonotype was detected only a few times. The CDR3 bases are TGTGCCAGCCCTCTCCGATTTCATCAGCCCCAGCATTTT. It specifies CASPLRFHQPQHF. This chain connects TRBV12-3 or TRBV12-4 to TRBJ1-5, with D hard to call. V lost 8 bases and J lost 5, with 13 bases in between. The CDR3 length is 13 residues.